The rows below give T cell receptor beta chains drawn from one sample of a study of shared clonotypes between healthy human individuals. Libraries were prepared by immunoSEQ multiplex PCR; TCRdb keeps only in-frame clonotypes and omits some of them. The sample holds 2 million to 2.5 million clones, approximately 96% seen once. The specimen was naive CD4+ T cells sorted from blood. Receptors originate from a man aged 18 to 35 in good health. Both conserved end residues are part of each CDR3. The order of the fields is D gene, clone size, V gene, J gene, CDR3 protein, CDR3 DNA. The D gene is left open where the match is weak. Expanded clones get a size class; other rows say once, few or many, or leave the size out.

TRBD2	.	TRBV4-3	TRBJ2-7	CASSQALSGRTYEQYF	TGCGCCAGCAGCCAAGCGTTAAGCGGGAGGACCTACGAGCAGTACTTC
.	.	TRBV29-1	TRBJ1-2	CSVAKQGYGYTF	TGCAGCGTTGCTAAACAAGGCTATGGCTACACCTTC
.	.	TRBV9	TRBJ2-7	CASSVGGSVGEQYF	TGTGCCAGCAGCGTGGGGGGAAGCGTGGGCGAGCAGTACTTC
.	.	TRBV7-8	TRBJ2-2	CASTPGEGLFF	TGTGCCAGCACGCCGGGCGAGGGGCTGTTTTTT
TRBD2	.	TRBV18	TRBJ2-7	CASSPGSGSYEQYF	TGTGCCAGCTCACCAGGCAGCGGGAGCTACGAGCAGTACTTC
TRBD1	.	TRBV5-6	TRBJ2-7	CASSFGTGFYEQYF	TGTGCCAGCAGCTTCGGGACAGGGTTCTACGAGCAGTACTTC
.	.	TRBV11-2	TRBJ2-3	CASSLTGGTDTQYF	TGTGCCAGCAGCTTAACGGGCGGCACAGATACGCAGTATTTT
TRBD1	.	TRBV10-3	TRBJ1-3	CAISESRGRGNTIYF	TGTGCCATCAGTGAGTCCAGGGGGCGAGGAAACACCATATATTTT
.	.	TRBV4-1	TRBJ1-2	CASSQDEDAPGTF	TGCGCCAGCAGCCAAGATGAGGACGCTCCGGGCACCTTC
.	.	TRBV27	TRBJ1-6	CASRTGLISYNSPLHF	TGTGCCAGCAGGACAGGTTTAATCTCCTATAATTCACCCCTCCACTTT
TRBD1	.	TRBV7-9	TRBJ1-5	CASSRGGTGREGQPQHF	TGTGCCAGCAGTAGAGGGGGGACAGGAAGAGAGGGTCAGCCCCAGCATTTT
.	.	TRBV28	TRBJ1-6	CASSIPGSPLHF	TGTGCCAGCAGTATTCCCGGGTCTCCCCTCCACTTT
TRBD2	.	TRBV4-3	TRBJ2-7	CASSRGLAGRDEQYF	TGCGCCAGCAGCCGAGGCCTAGCGGGTCGGGACGAGCAGTACTTC
TRBD1	.	TRBV9	TRBJ1-2	CASSLDRAQGYTF	TGTGCCAGCAGCCTGGACAGGGCACAGGGCTACACCTTC
.	.	TRBV6-1	TRBJ1-5	CASSEEPFNQPQHF	TGTGCCAGCAGTGAAGAGCCTTTCAATCAGCCCCAGCATTTT
.	.	TRBV12-5	TRBJ1-1	CASGRGNTEAFF	TGTGCTAGCGGCAGGGGGAACACTGAAGCTTTCTTT
.	.	TRBV6-1	TRBJ2-3	CASSEAGNTQYF	TGTGCCAGCAGTGAAGCGGGAAATACGCAGTATTTT
.	.	TRBV2	TRBJ1-2	CASSDKGREAHTF	TGTGCCAGCAGTGATAAGGGCCGCGAGGCCCACACCTTC
.	.	TRBV10-3	TRBJ2-1	CAISPRADEQFF	TGTGCCATCAGCCCCAGGGCCGATGAGCAGTTCTTC
.	.	TRBV7-9	TRBJ1-3	CASIPVDRLSGNTIYF	TGTGCCAGCATCCCGGTGGACAGACTCTCTGGAAACACCATATATTTT
TRBD2	.	TRBV18	TRBJ2-7	CASSRSSGRGYEQYF	TGTGCCAGCTCACGCTCTAGCGGGAGAGGGTACGAGCAGTACTTC
.	.	TRBV7-9	TRBJ2-6	CASLKPGPTAGANVLTF	TGTGCCAGCCTCAAGCCCGGTCCCACTGCGGGGGCCAACGTCCTGACTTTC
TRBD1	.	TRBV11-3	TRBJ2-1	CASSPDRGWNEQFF	TGTGCCAGCAGCCCGGACAGGGGGTGGAATGAGCAGTTCTTC
TRBD2	.	TRBV5-4	TRBJ2-3	CASSLVPGRGGTTDTQYF	TGTGCCAGCAGCTTGGTTCCCGGACGCGGGGGGACCACAGATACGCAGTATTTT
TRBD2	.	TRBV7-2	TRBJ2-2	CASSLWSGGSTGELFF	TGTGCCAGCAGCTTATGGTCGGGAGGATCCACCGGGGAGCTGTTTTTT
.	.	TRBV5-4	TRBJ1-4	CASSFTLGTNEKLFF	TGTGCCAGCAGCTTTACTCTTGGGACTAATGAAAAACTGTTTTTT
TRBD2	.	TRBV2	TRBJ2-5	CASREGRGRETQYF	TGTGCCAGCAGAGAGGGGAGGGGACGGGAGACCCAGTACTTC
.	.	TRBV18	TRBJ2-3	CASSPRLGQHTDTQYF	TGTGCCAGCTCACCGCGCCTTGGACAACACACAGATACGCAGTATTTT
.	.	TRBV20-1	TRBJ1-1	CSASQFPEAFF	TGCAGTGCTAGTCAGTTCCCTGAAGCTTTCTTT
TRBD2	.	TRBV11-2	TRBJ2-3	CASSFRGGGATDTQYF	TGTGCCAGCAGCTTTAGGGGCGGGGGGGCCACAGATACGCAGTATTTT
.	.	TRBV18	TRBJ2-7	CASSPLGDTTYEQYF	TGTGCCAGCTCACCACTGGGGGACACGACCTACGAGCAGTACTTC
.	.	TRBV2	TRBJ2-7	CAPTGYEQYF	TGTGCCCCCACCGGTTACGAGCAGTACTTC
TRBD1	.	TRBV6-1	TRBJ1-3	CASTSTGVGNTIYF	TGTGCCAGCACTTCCACAGGGGTAGGAAACACCATATATTTT
.	.	TRBV5-1	TRBJ2-7	CASSPGLDEQYF	TGCGCCAGCAGCCCCGGGTTAGACGAGCAGTACTTC
TRBD1	once	TRBV2	TRBJ1-6	CASRGQGSYNSPLHF	TGTGCCAGCAGGGGACAGGGATCCTATAATTCACCCCTCCACTTT
TRBD1	.	TRBV7-9	TRBJ1-6	CASSRTGDSPLHF	TGTGCCAGCAGCCGCACAGGGGATTCACCCCTCCACTTT
TRBD2	.	TRBV12-5	TRBJ2-7	CASGLRTSGITEQYF	TGTGCTAGTGGTTTGAGGACTAGCGGTATTACCGAGCAGTACTTC
.	.	TRBV30	TRBJ1-1	CAWSAQPNTEAFF	TGTGCCTGGAGTGCCCAACCGAACACTGAAGCTTTCTTT
TRBD1	.	TRBV30	TRBJ1-1	CAWSRNNRGRRDLDTEAFF	TGTGCCTGGAGTAGAAATAACAGGGGGCGAAGAGACCTGGACACTGAAGCTTTCTTT
.	once	TRBV6-1	TRBJ1-6	CASSDRGNVWNSPLHF	TGTGCCAGCAGTGATCGGGGGAACGTTTGGAATTCACCCCTCCACTTT
TRBD1	.	TRBV2	TRBJ2-7	CASSSGTGGIYEQYF	TGTGCCAGCAGTTCCGGGACAGGGGGAATCTACGAGCAGTACTTC
.	.	TRBV6-1	TRBJ1-3	CASSGAARVTGAGNTIYF	TGTGCCAGCAGTGGAGCAGCAAGGGTAACCGGAGCCGGAAACACCATATATTTT
.	.	TRBV7-9	TRBJ2-2	CASSLIRTGELFF	TGTGCCAGCAGCTTAATTCGCACCGGGGAGCTGTTTTTT
TRBD1	.	TRBV27	TRBJ1-2	CASSLGQGVYGYTF	TGTGCCAGCAGTTTAGGGCAGGGGGTCTATGGCTACACCTTC
.	.	TRBV7-9	TRBJ2-3	CASSSLGTQYF	TGTGCCAGCAGCTCCCTTGGTACGCAGTATTTT